The source of this T cell receptor beta chain is a study of CD4 T cells in relation to SARS-CoV-2 and coronaviruses. Across the study: Median patient age was around 42 years, spanning 21 to 72 years.

Cryopreserved PBMCs were CD4-enriched, then split into naive and memory cells. Findings and limits, study-wide: The cross-reactivity analysis covered only spike protein, not other viral proteins. Culture-expanded clones reflect memory recall rather than primary priming during culture.

CDR3 length: 14 residues. Trimming left V 2 bases short and J 4 bases short, with 10 bases between. The germline V gene has CDR1 MDHEN and CDR2 SYDVKM. This table comes from immunoSEQ multiplex PCR, and its TCRdb copy is limited to in-frame clones, with some not included. The sample contains about 43,000 clones, roughly four fifths of which appear only once. A note on this clone: Its target is unknown.

This receptor was obtained from an adult with COVID-19. Sequences were obtained from naive CD4+ T cells from PBMCs, cultured in vitro. This sample's subset: naive CD4+ T cells isolated by negative enrichment. V is TRBV28 and J is TRBJ2-3; D unresolved. The CDR3 region has the DNA TGTGCCAGCAGTTTACAGCAGATTCCAGATACGCAGTATTTT. It codes for CASSLQQIPDTQYF.